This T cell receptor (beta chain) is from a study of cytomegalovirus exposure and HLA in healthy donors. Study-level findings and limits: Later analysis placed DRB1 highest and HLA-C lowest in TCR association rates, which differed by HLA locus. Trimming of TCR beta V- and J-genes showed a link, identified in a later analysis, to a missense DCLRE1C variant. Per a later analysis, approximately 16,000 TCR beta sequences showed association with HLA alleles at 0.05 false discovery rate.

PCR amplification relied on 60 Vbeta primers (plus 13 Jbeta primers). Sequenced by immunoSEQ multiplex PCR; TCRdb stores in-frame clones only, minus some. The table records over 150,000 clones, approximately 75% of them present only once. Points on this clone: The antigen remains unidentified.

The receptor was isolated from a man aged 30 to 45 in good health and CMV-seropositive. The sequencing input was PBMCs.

CDR3 sequence (DNA): TGTGCCAGCAGCGACAGGGTCTGGCCAGATACGCAGTATTTT. Translating it yields CASSDRVWPDTQYF. The chain is built from TRBV5-6 and TRBJ2-3, with 7 bases identical to TRBD1. The V segment lost 4 bases and the J segment 4 bases; nucleotides outside the gene matches: 6. CDR1 and CDR2 (germline): SGHDT, YYEEEE. This CDR3 has 14 residues.